This TCR beta chain stems from a study of OX40 agonist ivuxolimab in advanced cancers. At the level of the whole study: The costimulatory receptor OX40 (CD134) was targeted by ivuxolimab, a fully human IgG2 agonistic monoclonal antibody. Intravenous ivuxolimab was administered to patients every 2 weeks at six dose levels: 0.01, 0.1, 0.3, 1.5, 3 and 10 mg/kg. Of the roughly 52 dose-escalation patients, hepatocellular carcinoma was present in about 20, melanoma in around 15, renal cell carcinoma in 9 and head and neck cancer in 9. A male proportion of about 79% and a mean age of 60 years, ranging from roughly 23 to 85, were recorded for the dose-escalation cohort. Prior anti-PD-1, anti-PD-L1 or anti-CTLA-4 therapy was permitted, and approximately 39% of dose-escalation patients had received checkpoint inhibitors. Three dose-escalation patients achieved partial responses, one with hepatocellular carcinoma and two with cutaneous melanoma. Peripheral TCRbeta sequencing was intended to test whether TCR sequence diversity was altered and clonal T-cell expansion was caused by ivuxolimab. The paper describes the monotherapy dose-escalation part (N of about 50 patients) of the phase I trial of ivuxolimab. General findings and caveats noted by the study authors: In the 0.1-3.0 mg/kg groups, partial responders had among the lowest normalized peripheral clonal expansion, particularly in CD8+ T cells. After ivuxolimab, CD8+ T cells had more expanded clones than CD4+ T cells on average. Low levels of normalized T-cell clonal expansion were also seen in some nonresponding patients. At doses of 0.1 to 3.0 mg/kg, clonal expansion of both CD4+ and CD8+ blood T cells was observed from baseline to week 6. The antigen specificity of the clonally expanded peripheral T cells was not determined.

V is trimmed back by 0 bases and J by 10 bases, and the junction contains 7 bases that no gene match accounts for. In the germline V gene, CDR1 corresponds to SGHTS and CDR2 to YDEGEE. From its cysteine to its phenylalanine, the CDR3 spans 14 amino acids. The sequence is cut down to CDR3 DNA, 42 bases in frame from base 1. Genomic DNA was extracted from sorted cells for sequencing of the TCRbeta CDR3 region. TCRbeta CDR3 regions were sequenced using the immunoSEQ Assay. Held by TCRdb, this immuneACCESS table contains in-frame sequences only and omits some clones. Under half of the omission traces to an unresolved V gene where checked; the cause of the rest is unknown. The sample records about 60,000 clones, about 89% of which are singletons. About 1.1% of the sample belongs to the ten largest clones. Patients with autoimmune disease history or receiving systemic immunosuppression were excluded from the trial. In every dose cohort, peripheral blood was drawn for TCR sequencing at baseline, cycle 4 day 1, and cycle 7 day 1. The samples were drawn from a first-in-human, open-label, multicenter phase I dose-escalation trial of ivuxolimab. Adults with locally advanced or metastatic melanoma, renal cell, hepatocellular, or head and neck squamous cell carcinoma were enrolled in the trial. Before TCR sequencing, CD4+ and CD8+ T cells were separately sorted from peripheral blood.

This clone was detected only a few times. Its antigen is currently not known. Per-base qualities were not stored, and no clone one base away is much larger. The sample was CD4+ or CD8+ T cells sorted from blood, taken in a trial of the OX40 agonist ivuxolimab. Recombination joined TRBV5-8 with TRBJ1-5; TRBD1 aligns with 7 central bases. The sequence came from an adult with an advanced solid tumor such as melanoma, head and neck, liver or kidney cancer. The CDR3 has the sequence CASSLGTGAVPQHF. The DNA sequence is TGTGCCAGCAGCTTGGGAACAGGGGCCGTCCCCCAGCATTTT.